Below are 10 T cell receptor beta chains sequenced from a single sample in a study of T cells after yellow fever vaccination. TCRdb processed the 5' RACE reads anew with MiXCR; each CDR3 protein has one entry. The table includes hundreds of thousands of distinct CDR3 sequences, over 4.5% detected once. The sequences come from CD4+ T cells sorted from PBMCs, collected on the day of the yellow fever booster vaccination. The receptors originated from a young man who received the YFV17D yellow fever vaccine.

This clonotype has a count of ten or more. The chain combines TRBV29-1 with TRBJ1-5, with 7 positions matching TRBD1. J lost 5 bases, V lost 4 bases, and 5 bases had no gene match. This CDR3 has 13 amino acids. Germline V lookup: CDR1 SQVTM, CDR2 ANQGSEA. The CDR3 bases are TGCAGCGTTGCTCGGGACAGAGATCAGCCCCAGCATTTT. This sequence encodes CSVARDRDQPQHF.

This clonotype has only a few counts. The chain recombines TRBV5-1 with TRBJ2-1; TRBD1 matches 10 bases. The ends lost 4 bases at V and 16 bases at J; junction bases unmatched: 5. Looked up from germline, CDR1 is SGHRS and CDR2 is YFSETQ. The CDR3 runs 11 residues. CDR3 bases: TGCGCCAGCAGCAACGACAGGGGGCGATTCTTC. This gives the protein CASSNDRGRFF. The full variable domain, rest sourced from reference TRBV5-1 and TRBJ2-1, is KAGVTQTPRYLIKTRGQQVTLSCSPISGHRSVSWYQQTPGQGLQFLFEYFSETQRNKGNFPGRFSGRQFSNSRSEMNVSTLELGDSALYLCASSNDRGRFFGPGTRLTVL.

This clonotype was seen only a few times. The chain carries TRBV7-6 and TRBJ2-1, with 8 bases aligning to TRBD1. Per germline, CDR1 SGHVS and CDR2 FNYEAQ. V gave up 5 bases and J gave up 9 bases; unmatched junction bases: 12. The CDR3 consists of 15 residues. CDR3 region: CASSRRGAGGGEQFF. In DNA, the CDR3 is TGTGCCAGCAGCCGTCGCGGGGCAGGGGGCGGTGAGCAGTTCTTC.

In this sample, this clonotype turned up many times. The chain is built from TRBV20-1 and TRBJ1-2; D remains ambiguous. This CDR3 is built from 11 residues. Trimming cost V 5 bases and J 6 bases, with 10 bases left between them. Per germline, CDR1 DFQATT and CDR2 SNEGSKA (reference sequence). CDR3: CSAPRANGYTF. Here the CDR3 DNA reads TGCAGTGCTCCTCGCGCTAATGGCTACACCTTC.

This clonotype was picked up a small number of times. The chain carries TRBV5-1 and TRBJ2-3; D remains ambiguous. In germline, CDR1 is SGHRS, CDR2 YFSETQ. This CDR3 has 15 residues. V gave up 5 bases and J gave up 3 bases, with 16 bases separating them. The CDR3: CASSKTGHRTDTQYF. CDR3 nucleotides: TGCGCCAGCAGTAAAACGGGCCATAGGACAGATACGCAGTATTTT.

This clonotype was detected ten times or more. The V gene is TRBV7-8, the J gene TRBJ1-2; D unresolved. V gave up 7 bases and J gave up 7 bases, with 16 bases separating them. CDR3 size: 13 residues. Germline CDR1 is SGHVS and CDR2 is FQNEAQ. The CDR3 region has the DNA TGTGCCAGCATGTTGTGGGCTGCGGGTGGCTACACCTTC. Protein product: CASMLWAAGGYTF.

The V and J genes are TRBV28 and TRBJ2-5; 9 bases agree with TRBD1. Germline V gives CDR1 MDHEN, CDR2 SYDVKM. V lost 8 bases to trimming and J lost 6 bases; unmatched junction nucleotides: 16. The CDR3 has 16 residues. The CDR3 spells CASGSADRGRRKTQYF. The CDR3 nucleotides read TGTGCCAGCGGTTCCGCGGACAGGGGAAGAAGAAAGACCCAGTACTTC.

There are a few counts of this clonotype. The CDR3 sequence: CASNLQGSNYGYTF. The CDR3 nucleotides are TGTGCCAGCAACCTACAGGGGTCTAACTATGGCTACACCTTC. The rearrangement uses TRBV2 and TRBJ1-2, with 7 bases identical to TRBD1. The V gene's germline CDR1 is SNHLY and CDR2 FYNNEI. V lost 7 bases to trimming and J lost 0 bases; unmatched junction nucleotides: 5. This CDR3 is built from 14 residues.

The chain employs TRBV11-1 and TRBJ1-1; D gene uncertain. CDR3 size: 12 residues. From germline, CDR1 is SGHAT and CDR2 FQDESV (reference sequence). The germline V and J ends were trimmed by 5 bases and 10 bases, with 14 bases remaining between them. Written as DNA, the CDR3 is TGTGCCAGCAGCGCCCCGGGAAGTGGAGCTTTCTTT. This translates into CASSAPGSGAFF.

V is TRBV6-5 and J is TRBJ2-5; TRBD1 matches at 8 bases. The ends lost 7 bases at V and 5 bases at J; junction bases unmatched: 9. The length of the CDR3 is 14 residues. The germline CDR1 and CDR2 sequences are MNHEY and SVGAGI. CDR3 in DNA: TGTGCCAGCAACTCCGACAGGGGAATGGAGACCCAGTACTTC. It translates to CASNSDRGMETQYF.